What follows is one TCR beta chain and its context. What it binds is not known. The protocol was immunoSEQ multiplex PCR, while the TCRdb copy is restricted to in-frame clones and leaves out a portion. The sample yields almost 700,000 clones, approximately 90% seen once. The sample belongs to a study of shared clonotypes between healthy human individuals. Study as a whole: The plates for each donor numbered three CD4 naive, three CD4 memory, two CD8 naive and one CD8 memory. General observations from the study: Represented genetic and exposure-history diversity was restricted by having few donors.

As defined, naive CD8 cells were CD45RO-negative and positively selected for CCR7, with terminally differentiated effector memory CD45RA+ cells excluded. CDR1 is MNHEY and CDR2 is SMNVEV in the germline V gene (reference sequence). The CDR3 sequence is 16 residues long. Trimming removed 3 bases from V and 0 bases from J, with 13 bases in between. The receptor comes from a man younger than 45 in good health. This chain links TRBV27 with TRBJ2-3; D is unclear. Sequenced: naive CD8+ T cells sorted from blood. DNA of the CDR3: TGTGCCAGCAGTTTCTCCACGGCGTATAGCACAGATACGCAGTATTTT. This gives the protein CASSFSTAYSTDTQYF.